The 7 T cell receptor beta chains below come from one sample, sequenced in a study of breast tumors, draining lymph nodes, adjacent tissues (dated by TCRdb to 2016 to 2017). Library preparation was by multiplex PCR. For sequencing, an Illumina HiSeq 2000 was employed. TCRdb redid the processing of the public reads, applying fastp at Q25 and MiXCR, and retained in-frame beta chains. Every CDR3 protein is listed once, alongside the most common genes and DNA of its rows. The sample table lists roughly 11,000 distinct CDR3 sequences, roughly 34% of them with a count of one. The top ten hold roughly 14% of the sample. The sequenced material came from breast tumor tissue. The source of these receptors is a female donor with breast cancer. Some clones in this sample may be carry-over from other donors' samples.

The rearrangement uses TRBV5-1 and TRBJ1-4; 9 nucleotides match TRBD1. This CDR3 is 17 amino acids long. Germline lookup yields CDR1 SGHRS and CDR2 YFSETQ. V gave up 4 bases and J gave up 1 base; unmatched junction bases: 8. CDR3: CASSLGQGTGTNEKLFF. For the CDR3, the DNA is TGCGCCAGCAGCCTCGGACAGGGGACGGGAACTAATGAAAAACTGTTTTTT.

On this clonotype itself: At one of its ends the junction is not consistent with the germline gene, which may arise from a read error. The rearrangement joins TRBV6-1 to TRBJ2-5, with 9 bases matching TRBD2. CDR1 and CDR2 (germline): MNHNS, SASEGT. CDR3 length equals 18 residues. The DNA of the CDR3 is TGTGCCAGCAGTGAAGCGCTCCTAGCGGGGAGTCAAAAAGAGGCCCAGTACTTC. Translation: CASSEALLAGSQKEAQYF.

This clonotype was seen many times. This chain joins TRBV12-5 and TRBJ2-5; TRBD2 matches 9 bases. The CDR3 is 16 residues long. The germline CDR1 and CDR2 sequences are LGHNT and FRNRAP. Unmatched junction bases numbered 5, after V lost 1 base and J lost 2 bases. CDR3 nucleotides: TGTGCTAGTGGTTTGGGAACCCTAGCGGGGCAAGAGACCCAGTACTTC. This codes for CASGLGTLAGQETQYF.

This clonotype was observed at least ten times. The V call is TRBV5-1, the J call TRBJ2-1; no clear D. V shed 4 bases and J shed 4 bases, with 18 bases lying between them. This CDR3 comprises 16 residues. Germline assignment: CDR1 SGHRS and CDR2 YFSETQ. The CDR3 is CASSRQEMGKYNEQFF. The DNA for the CDR3 is TGCGCCAGCAGCCGGCAGGAGATGGGGAAGTACAATGAGCAGTTCTTC.

This clonotype was counted ten times or more. The chain uses TRBV20-1 and TRBJ2-5; 8 bases map to TRBD1. V lost 6 bases, J lost 5 bases, and 14 bases stayed unmatched. Per the germline V gene, CDR1 is DFQATT and CDR2 is SNEGSKA (reference sequence). This CDR3 has 15 residues. The CDR3 region has the DNA TGCAGTGCCCCCATTAGGGAAAGGACAGGGGAGACCCAGTACTTC. Its translation is CSAPIRERTGETQYF.

The V and J genes are TRBV7-9 and TRBJ2-1, with 7 bases lining up with TRBD2. V was clipped by 5 bases and J by 7 bases; unmatched bases: 11. Germline lookup yields CDR1 SEHNR and CDR2 FQNEAQ (reference sequence). CDR3 length: 15 amino acids. This chain's CDR3 is CASSADAGVANEQFF. CDR3 DNA sequence: TGTGCCAGCAGCGCAGACGCGGGAGTAGCGAATGAGCAGTTCTTC. The full variable domain, with the rest looked up from reference TRBV7-9 and TRBJ2-1, is DTGVSQNPRHKITKRGQNVTFRCDPISEHNRLYWYRQTLGQGPEFLTYFQNEAQLEKSRLLSDRFSAERPKGSFSTLEIQRTEQGDSAMYLCASSADAGVANEQFFGPGTRLTVL.

The table lists this clonotype with a count of one. V is TRBV2 and J is TRBJ2-2; a weak D match, TRBD2 (6 bases). V shed 2 bases and J shed 3 bases, with 10 bases lying between them. Germline assignment: CDR1 SNHLY and CDR2 FYNNEI. This CDR3 region has 15 residues. CDR3 in amino acids: CASSETGLYTGELFF. CDR3 nucleotides: TGTGCCAGCAGTGAAACGGGACTCTACACCGGGGAGCTGTTTTTT.